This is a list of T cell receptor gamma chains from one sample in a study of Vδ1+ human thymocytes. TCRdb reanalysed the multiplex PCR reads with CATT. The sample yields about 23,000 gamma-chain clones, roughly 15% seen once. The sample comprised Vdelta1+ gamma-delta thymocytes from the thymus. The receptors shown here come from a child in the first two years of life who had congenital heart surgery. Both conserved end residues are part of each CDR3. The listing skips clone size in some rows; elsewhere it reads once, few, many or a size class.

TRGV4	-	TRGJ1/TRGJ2	TGTGCCACCTGGACCGAACGCCCTAAGAAACTCTTT	CATWTERPKKLF
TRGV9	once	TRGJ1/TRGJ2	TGTGCCTTGTGGGAGGTGGTAGAATCGAATTATTATAAGAAACTCTTT	CALWEVVESNYYKKLF
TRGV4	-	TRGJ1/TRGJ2	TGTGCCACCTGGATCCCTTATTATAAGAAACTCTTT	CATWIPYYKKLF
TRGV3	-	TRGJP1	TGTGCCACCTGGGACAGGCGGGGGGCTGGTTGGTTCAAGATATTT	CATWDRRGAGWFKIF
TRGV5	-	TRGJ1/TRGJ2	TGTGCCGCCTGGGACGAAGATTATAAGAAACTCTTT	CAAWDEDYKKLF
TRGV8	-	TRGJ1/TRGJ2	TGTGCCACCTGGGATTTGACCGTCCCGTCACCCGGGGAGAAACTCTTT	CATWDLTVPSPGEKLF
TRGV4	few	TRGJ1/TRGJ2	TGTGCCACCTGGGAGAGGGGGGAATATAAGAAACTCTTT	CATWERGEYKKLF
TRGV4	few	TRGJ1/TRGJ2	TGTGCCACCTGGAACGCCTATTATAAGAAACTCTTT	CATWNAYYKKLF
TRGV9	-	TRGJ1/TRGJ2	TGTGCCTTAGATTATAAGAAACTCTTT	CALDYKKLF
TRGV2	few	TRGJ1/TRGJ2	TGTGCCACCTGGGACGGCGCCTATTATAAGAAACTCTTT	CATWDGAYYKKLF
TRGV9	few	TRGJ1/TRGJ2	TGTGCCTTGTGGGAAGCCGGTTATTATAAGAAACTCTTT	CALWEAGYYKKLF
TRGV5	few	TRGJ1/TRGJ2	TGTGCCACCTGGGACCGCGGCCGGGGGAAACTCTTT	CATWDRGRGKLF
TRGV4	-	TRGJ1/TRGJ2	TGTGCCACCTGGGATGGGCAGTTAGTAGTCAATAAGAAACTCTTT	CATWDGQLVVNKKLF
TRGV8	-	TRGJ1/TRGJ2	TGTGCCACCTGGGATATGGGATATAAGAAACTCTTT	CATWDMGYKKLF
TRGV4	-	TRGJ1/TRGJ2	TGTGCCACCTGGAATGCGAACCGGGATTATAAGAAACTCTTT	CATWNANRDYKKLF
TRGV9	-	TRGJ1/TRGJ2	TGTGCCTTGTGGGAGTTAGGAGCGCGGAAACTCTTT	CALWELGARKLF
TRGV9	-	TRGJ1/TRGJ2	TGTGCCTTGTGGGAGGGCGAACGGTATTATAAGAAACTCTTT	CALWEGERYYKKLF
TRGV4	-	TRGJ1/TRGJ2	TGTGCCACCTGGGATGGGCGGGAGGATTATTATAAGAAACTCTTT	CATWDGREDYYKKLF
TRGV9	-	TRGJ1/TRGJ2	TGTGCCTTGTGGGAGGTACCCTATTATAAGAAACTCTTT	CALWEVPYYKKLF
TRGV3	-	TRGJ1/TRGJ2	TGTGCCACCTGGGACCCAGGGGCGGATTATAAGAAACTCTTT	CATWDPGADYKKLF
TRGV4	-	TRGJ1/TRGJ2	TGTGCCACCTGGGATGACCTCAGAGATTATTATAAGAAACTCTTT	CATWDDLRDYYKKLF
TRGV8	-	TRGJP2	TGTGCCTCCAACGGGGGACGTGATTGGATCAAGACGTTT	CASNGGRDWIKTF
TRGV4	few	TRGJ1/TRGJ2	TGTGCCACCTGGAATAGCTATTATAAGAAACTCTTT	CATWNSYYKKLF
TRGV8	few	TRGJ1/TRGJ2	TGTGCCACCTGGGATACGGGGAATTATAAGAAACTCTTT	CATWDTGNYKKLF
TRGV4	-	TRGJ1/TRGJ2	TGTGCCACCTGGGATGGGCCTTCTAAACTCTTT	CATWDGPSKLF
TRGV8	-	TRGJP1	TGTGCCACCTGGGATAAAGAGGAGGGGGAAGATTGGTTCAAGATATTT	CATWDKEEGEDWFKIF
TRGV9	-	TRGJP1	TGTGCCTTGTGGGAGCCATATACCACTGGTTGGTTCAAGATATTT	CALWEPYTTGWFKIF
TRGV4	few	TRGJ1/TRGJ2	TGTGCCACCTGGAATCCTATCAATTATTATAAGAAACTCTTT	CATWNPINYYKKLF
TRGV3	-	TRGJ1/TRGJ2	TGTGCCACCTGGGACAGGCTTCCCCGGGGGGGGGAACCGAATTATTATAAGAAACTCTTT	CATWDRLPRGGEPNYYKKLF
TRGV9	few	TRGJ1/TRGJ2	TGTGCCTTGTGGGAACCAATGGGGAATTATTATAAGAAACTCTTT	CALWEPMGNYYKKLF
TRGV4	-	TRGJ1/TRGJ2	TGTGCCACCCAGAGGGAGGGGCTGAAACTCTTT	CATQREGLKLF
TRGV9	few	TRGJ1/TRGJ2	TGTGCCTTGTGGGAGGTGCATAGGTTTCGGTCGTATTATAAGAAACTCTTT	CALWEVHRFRSYYKKLF
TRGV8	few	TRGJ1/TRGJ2	TGTGCCACCTGGGACCCACGTCGGAATTATTATAAGAAACTCTTT	CATWDPRRNYYKKLF
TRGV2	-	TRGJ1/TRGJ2	TGTGCCACCTGGGACGGGGTCATTCGAGCTTTTTGTCCCAAGAAACTCTTT	CATWDGVIRAFCPKKLF
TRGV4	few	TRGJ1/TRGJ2	TGTGCCACCTGGGACGGGCAGGGCTATAAGAAACTCTTT	CATWDGQGYKKLF
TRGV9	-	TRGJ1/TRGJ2	TGTGCTTTGTGGGAGGCCTATTATAAGAAACTCTTT	CALWEAYYKKLF
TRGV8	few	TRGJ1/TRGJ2	TGTGCCACCTGGGGGAAGAAACTCTTT	CATWGKKLF
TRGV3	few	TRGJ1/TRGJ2	TGTGCCACCTGGGACAGGCCGAGGAATTATTATAAGAAACTCTTT	CATWDRPRNYYKKLF
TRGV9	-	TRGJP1	TGTGCCTTGTGGGAGGCTATATATCCCCGTTGGTTCAAGATATTT	CALWEAIYPRWFKIF
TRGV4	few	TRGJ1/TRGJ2	TGTGCCACCTGGGAGGATTATTATTATTATAAGAAACTCTTT	CATWEDYYYYKKLF
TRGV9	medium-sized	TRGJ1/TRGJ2	TGTGCCTTGTGGCAAGATAAGAAACTCTTT	CALWQDKKLF
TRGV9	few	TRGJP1	TGTGCCTTGTGGGAGGTGCGGTACTACACTGGTTGGTTCAAGATATTT	CALWEVRYYTGWFKIF
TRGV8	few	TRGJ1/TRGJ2	TGTGCCACCTGGGATAGGGGAGGATCTAAGAAACTCTTT	CATWDRGGSKKLF
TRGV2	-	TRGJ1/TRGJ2	TGTGCCACCTGGGACGGGGTAGATTATTATAAGAAACTCTTT	CATWDGVDYYKKLF
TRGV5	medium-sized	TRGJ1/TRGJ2	TGTGCCACCTGGGACTTTTATAAGAAACTCTTT	CATWDFYKKLF
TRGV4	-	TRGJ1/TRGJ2	TGTGCCACCTGGTTTCGTTTTAATTATAAGAAACTCTTT	CATWFRFNYKKLF